The 27 T cell receptor beta chains presented below share a single source sample, sequenced in a study of cytomegalovirus exposure and HLA in healthy donors. The PCR was carried out with 60 Vbeta primers and 13 Jbeta primers. Clones were sequenced by immunoSEQ multiplex PCR, and TCRdb holds only the in-frame ones, with some missing. This sample yields more than 85,000 clones, of which 76% are seen a single time; roughly 12% belongs to the top ten. The source material was PBMCs. The origin of the receptors is a young man in good health and CMV-seropositive.

The V gene is TRBV27, the J gene TRBJ2-7, with TRBD1 matching 9 bases. With V trimmed by 5 bases and J by 3 bases, 5 bases remained unmatched. The CDR3 spans 14 residues. Germline values: CDR1 MNHEY, CDR2 SMNVEV (reference sequence). The CDR3 here is CASSGQDRGYEQYF. In DNA form, the CDR3 reads TGTGCCAGCAGTGGCCAGGACAGGGGCTACGAGCAGTACTTC.

In its sample, this clone was seen once. The chain uses TRBV18 and TRBJ1-4; 10 bases are a match to TRBD1. The trim removed 4 bases at V and 4 bases at J, leaving 3 bases unmatched. Germline CDR1 KGHSH, CDR2 LQKENI. This CDR3 contains 15 residues. The CDR3 nucleotides are TGTGCCAGCTCACTGACAGGGGGCCTTAATGAAAAACTGTTTTTT. Residues: CASSLTGGLNEKLFF. Looking up the rest from reference TRBV18 and TRBJ1-4 gives the full variable domain: NAGVMQNPRHLVRRRGQEARLRCSPMKGHSHVYWYRQLPEEGLKFMVYLQKENIIDESGMPKERFSAEFPKEGPSILRIQQVVRGDSAAYFCASSLTGGLNEKLFFGSGTQLSVL.

This sequence joins TRBV28 and TRBJ1-2; D is ambiguous. CDR1 and CDR2 from the germline V gene are MDHEN and SYDVKM. Trimming left V 6 bases short and J 1 base short, with 15 bases between. The CDR3 extends over 15 amino acids. CDR3 in amino acids: CASRTSGVGNYGYTF. CDR3 DNA: TGTGCCAGCAGGACTAGTGGGGTCGGTAACTATGGCTACACCTTC.

V usage is TRBV9 and J usage is TRBJ2-1; 11 bases are shared with TRBD2. The J segment lost 10 bases and the V segment lost 3 bases, leaving 6 bases of the junction unmatched. CDR3 length: 14 amino acids. CDR1 is SGDLS, CDR2 YYNGEE, per germline. The CDR3 DNA follows: TGTGCCAGCAGCGCCGGACTAGCGGGTCTCGAGCAGTTCTTC. Translation gives CASSAGLAGLEQFF. Full variable domain (remainder filled in from reference TRBV9 and TRBJ2-1): DSGVTQTPKHLITATGQRVTLRCSPRSGDLSVYWYQQSLDQGLQFLIQYYNGEERAKGNILERFSAQQFPDLHSELNLSSLELGDSALYFCASSAGLAGLEQFFGPGTRLTVL.

V is TRBV5-6 and J is TRBJ2-7, with 9 bases that match TRBD1. The junction had 4 bases not matched to a gene; V was cut back by 0 bases and J by 0 bases. The CDR3 totals 16 residues. The germline CDR1 and CDR2 sequences are SGHDT and YYEEEE. CDR3 in DNA: TGTGCCAGCAGCTTGGCCGGGACAGGGAGCTCCTACGAGCAGTACTTC. Protein: CASSLAGTGSSYEQYF.

The chain joins TRBV7-3 to TRBJ2-2, with a weak D call TRBD1 (5 bases). The CDR3 has 14 amino acids. Germline V gene lookup returns CDR1 SGHTA and CDR2 FQGTGA. Trimming took 2 bases from V and 5 from J, leaving 9 bases between them. The CDR3 loop is CASSLQGFTGELFF. Here the CDR3 DNA reads TGTGCCAGCAGCTTACAGGGATTTACCGGGGAGCTGTTTTTT.

This clone occurred once. This chain joins TRBV28 and TRBJ1-4; 7 positions match TRBD1. The CDR3 length is 15 residues. In germline, CDR1 is MDHEN, CDR2 SYDVKM. Trimming took 4 bases from V and 7 from J; bases not matched to a gene: 9. The CDR3 nucleotides read TGTGCCAGCAGTTCACGGGGACAGAGAACTGAAAAACTGTTTTTT. Translated, it gives CASSSRGQRTEKLFF.

The rearrangement uses TRBV7-9 and TRBJ2-2; D remains unclear. The germline CDR1 and CDR2 sequences are SEHNR and FQNEAQ (reference sequence). Trimming took off 6 bases at V and 6 bases at J, with 11 bases between the two ends. The CDR3 runs to 13 residues. The DNA for the CDR3 is TGTGCCAGCAGGCCTACCGCGGCCGGGGAGCTGTTTTTT. Encoded protein: CASRPTAAGELFF.

J is TRBJ2-7 and V is TRBV7-6, with 9 bases aligning to TRBD1. V lost 3 bases, J lost 4 bases, and 4 bases stayed unmatched. The CDR3 covers 14 residues. Germline values: CDR1 SGHVS, CDR2 FNYEAQ. Here the CDR3 reads CASSFDRGGYEQYF. The CDR3 DNA is TGTGCCAGCAGCTTCGACAGGGGGGGTTACGAGCAGTACTTC.

The rearrangement links TRBV2 to TRBJ2-5, with 10 bases fitting TRBD1. The J call may be incorrect, as the DNA end agrees better with TRBJ2-7. The CDR3 has 13 residues. In germline, CDR1 is SNHLY, CDR2 FYNNEI. CDR3 bases: TGTGCCAGCAGTGGGGACAGGGGCTACGAGCAGTACTTC. Translation gives CASSGDRGYEQYF.

The gene calls are TRBV14 and TRBJ2-2; 7 bases are shared with TRBD1. V shed 5 bases and J 4 bases; nucleotides not matched to a gene: 10. This CDR3 contains 16 residues. CDR1 and CDR2 (germline): SGHDN, FVKESK. The CDR3 nucleotides are TGTGCCAGCAGCACACCGGGACAGATCTTCACCGGGGAGCTGTTTTTT. Its translation: CASSTPGQIFTGELFF.

The chain uses TRBV7-2 and TRBJ1-1, with 11 bases aligning to TRBD1. This CDR3 spans 17 amino acids. The V segment lost 2 bases and the J segment 3 bases; nucleotides outside the gene matches: 8. From germline, CDR1 is SGHTA and CDR2 FQGNSA. CDR3 sequence (DNA): TGTGCCAGCAGCTTACCCGGACAGGGGGCGCGGGACACTGAAGCTTTCTTT. This sequence encodes CASSLPGQGARDTEAFF.

V gene TRBV2 combines with J gene TRBJ2-5; 8 nucleotides match TRBD1. The assigned J gene may be wrong: the sequence end matches TRBJ2-7 better. The CDR3 has 14 residues. Per germline, CDR1 SNHLY and CDR2 FYNNEI. CDR3 sequence (DNA): TGTGCCAGCAGCCGGACAGGGACCACCTACGAGCAGTACTTC. Its translation: CASSRTGTTYEQYF.

This chain connects TRBV25-1 to TRBJ2-5, with D possibly matching TRBD2 (5 bases). There are 15 residues in the CDR3. The V gene lost 1 base and the J gene lost 4 bases, with 13 bases spanning the gap. Per germline, CDR1 MGHDK and CDR2 SYGVNS. The CDR3 loop is CASSEWRQRTETQYF. The CDR3 coding sequence is TGTGCCAGCAGTGAATGGAGGCAGAGGACAGAGACCCAGTACTTC. The variable domain in full, with the rest retrieved from reference TRBV25-1 and TRBJ2-5, is EADIYQTPRYLVIGTGKKITLECSQTMGHDKMYWYQQDPGMELHLIHYSYGVNSTEKGDLSSESTVSRIRTEHFPLTLESARPSHTSQYLCASSEWRQRTETQYFGPGTRLLVL.

The gene calls are TRBV7-2 and TRBJ1-3, with D tentatively TRBD1 (5 bases). The ends were cut back, 4 bases at V and 0 bases at J, with 7 bases in the middle. The CDR3 totals 14 residues. Germline V CDR1 and CDR2: SGHTA, FQGNSA. The CDR3 sequence: CASSSDSSGNTIYF. The CDR3, as DNA: TGTGCCAGCAGCTCCGACAGCTCTGGAAACACCATATATTTT.

The DNA for the CDR3 is TGTGCCAGCAGACCGCGACAGGTAGGGCGTCCAGATACGCAGTATTTT. It translates to CASRPRQVGRPDTQYF. This sequence joins TRBV5-6 and TRBJ2-3; possible D gene TRBD1, 6 bases. CDR3 length: 16 residues. Trimming cost V 5 bases and J 4 bases, with 20 bases left between them. The germline V gene encodes CDR1 SGHDT and CDR2 YYEEEE.

V and J are TRBV5-1 and TRBJ2-5; TRBD1 aligns across 10 bases. Losses at the gene ends were 0 bases for V and 5 bases for J; bases not matched to a gene: 7. The CDR3 runs to 16 residues. Germline V gene lookup returns CDR1 SGHRS and CDR2 YFSETQ. As DNA, the CDR3 is TGCGCCAGCAGCTTGGGTGACAGGGGGCGCTTGGAGACCCAGTACTTC. Amino acid sequence: CASSLGDRGRLETQYF. Complete variable domain (other parts from reference TRBV5-1 and TRBJ2-5): KAGVTQTPRYLIKTRGQQVTLSCSPISGHRSVSWYQQTPGQGLQFLFEYFSETQRNKGNFPGRFSGRQFSNSRSEMNVSTLELGDSALYLCASSLGDRGRLETQYFGPGTRLLVL.

This sequence joins TRBV4-2 and TRBJ2-7, with 8 bases lining up with TRBD2. Germline assignment: CDR1 LGHNA and CDR2 YNFKEQ. J gave up 11 bases and V 0 bases, and 6 bases lay outside the gene matches. The CDR3 spans 13 residues. CDR3 sequence (DNA): TGTGCCAGCAGCCAAGATCCTTTGCGGGAGGAGTACTTC. Encoded protein: CASSQDPLREEYF.

The chain uses TRBV6-5 and TRBJ1-1; D not resolved. Deletions cut 5 bases from V and 7 bases from J, with 11 bases between. In germline, CDR1 is MNHEY, CDR2 SVGAGI. The length of the CDR3 is 12 residues. Here the CDR3 DNA reads TGTGCCAGCAGTCTACCGGGATTTGAAGCTTTCTTT. The encoded protein is CASSLPGFEAFF.

The CDR3 region is CASSEDGVNSPLHF. In DNA, the CDR3 is TGTGCCAGCAGTGAGGACGGGGTTAATTCACCCCTCCACTTT. The chain combines TRBV6-5 with TRBJ1-6; D is ambiguous. The V gene lost 5 bases and the J gene lost 6 bases, with 11 bases spanning the gap. Germline CDR1 reads MNHEY; CDR2 reads SVGAGI. The CDR3 is 14 amino acids.

The chain carries TRBV6-5 and TRBJ2-1; a weak D match, TRBD2 (6 bases). V lost 10 bases, J lost 0 bases, and 16 bases lay in between. Germline loops: CDR1 MNHEY, CDR2 SVGAGI. CDR3 size: 15 residues. The CDR3 loop reads CATRSSVSSYNEQFF. The CDR3 coding sequence is TGTGCCACCAGATCTAGCGTTAGCTCCTACAATGAGCAGTTCTTC.

The chain is built from TRBV20-1 and TRBJ2-7; no clear D gene. This CDR3 spans 11 amino acids. V lost 1 base to trimming and J lost 4 bases, with 5 bases between them. CDR1 is DFQATT, CDR2 SNEGSKA, per germline (reference sequence). The CDR3 DNA follows: TGCAGTGCTAGAGCCTATTACGAGCAGTACTTC. Protein: CSARAYYEQYF.

This clone was seen a handful of times. The rearrangement joins TRBV5-6 to TRBJ1-2; TRBD1 is a possible D gene (6 bases). The V end lost 3 bases, the J end lost 5 bases, and 14 bases lay between the germline ends. The CDR3 covers 14 residues. The germline V gene encodes CDR1 SGHDT and CDR2 YYEEEE. CDR3 protein: CASSSLQGWYGYTF. In DNA, the CDR3 is TGTGCCAGCAGCTCTTTACAGGGATGGTATGGCTACACCTTC. The full variable domain, its missing parts supplied by reference TRBV5-6 and TRBJ1-2, is DAGVTQSPTHLIKTRGQQVTLRCSPKSGHDTVSWYQQALGQGPQFIFQYYEEEERQRGNFPDRFSGHQFPNYSSELNVNALLLGDSALYLCASSSLQGWYGYTFGSGTRLTVV.

The chain combines TRBV28 with TRBJ2-7; D not certain. The CDR3 sequence is 12 residues long. CDR1 is MDHEN, CDR2 SYDVKM, per germline. The V gene lost 6 bases and the J gene lost 0 bases, with 6 bases spanning the gap. The chain's CDR3 is CASSPYSYEQYF. The DNA for the CDR3 is TGTGCCAGCAGCCCCTACTCCTACGAGCAGTACTTC.

The V call is TRBV6-5, the J call TRBJ2-5; D unresolved. Trimming took off 6 bases at V and 7 bases at J, with 12 bases between the two ends. Germline V gene lookup returns CDR1 MNHEY and CDR2 SVGAGI. The CDR3 sequence is 12 residues long. CDR3 protein: CASRDFRGTQYF. CDR3 DNA sequence: TGTGCCAGCAGAGACTTTCGAGGGACCCAGTACTTC.

The rearrangement links TRBV6-5 to TRBJ1-1; the D is unclear. Germline CDR1 is MNHEY and CDR2 is SVGAGI. The CDR3 is 13 amino acids. The germline V and J ends were trimmed by 0 bases and 4 bases, with 6 bases remaining between them. The CDR3 region is CASSYSGVTEAFF. The CDR3 bases are TGTGCCAGCAGTTACTCTGGAGTCACTGAAGCTTTCTTT.

This chain uses TRBV27 with TRBJ1-1, with TRBD1 matching 7 bases. Germline trimming cut 5 bases from V and 4 bases from J; bases unmatched to any gene: 7. Germline V gene lookup returns CDR1 MNHEY and CDR2 SMNVEV (reference sequence). This CDR3 is built from 14 residues. Here the CDR3 reads CASSGYSGGTEAFF. The CDR3 coding sequence is TGTGCCAGCAGTGGGTATTCAGGGGGCACTGAAGCTTTCTTT.